The clone carrying this T cell receptor beta chain was detected only once. With 0 bases removed from V and 3 bases from J, the gap between germline ends came to 12 bases. Germline lookup yields CDR1 LNHDA and CDR2 SQIVND (reference sequence). The CDR3 is 15 amino acids. The data stem from a study of shared clonotypes between healthy human individuals. Subsets obtained from CD4+ cells comprised CD45RA+ naive and CD45RA-negative memory cells. Replicate PCRs for sorted subsets used around 200 ng DNA; this equaled some 30,000 T cell genomes. Only in-frame clones appear in the TCRdb table, and some are missing; sequencing was by immunoSEQ multiplex PCR. The repertoire holds approximately 2.3 million clones, with about 92% as singletons.

The receptor's source is a man between 18 and 29 years old in good health. Some clones in this sample may be carry-over from other donors' samples. Specimen: naive CD4+ T cells from PBMCs. Described subset: CD45RA+ positively selected. The gene calls are TRBV19 and TRBJ2-7; D may be TRBD1 (5 bases). In DNA, the CDR3 is TGTGCCAGTAGTATAGAACCGACAGATTTCTACGAGCAGTACTTC. Translation: CASSIEPTDFYEQYF.